This T cell receptor beta chain was identified in a study of response to subunit inactivated influenza vaccine. CDR3 length: 16 residues. Trimming cost V 6 bases and J 7 bases; bases outside gene matches: 15. Via MiXCR, TCRdb re-called the RT-PCR reads, giving one row per CDR3 protein. This table holds about 580,000 distinct CDR3 sequences, about 14% found once. This material consisted of PBMCs from blood, taken 11 to 12 days after vaccination. This chain connects TRBV12-3 or TRBV12-4 to TRBJ2-1; 7 bases fit TRBD2. The sequence derives from a man aged 50 or older who received an inactivated influenza vaccine. CDR3 sequence reads: CASRPPLKRGPNEQFF. The CDR3 nucleotides are TGTGCCAGCAGACCTCCTCTAAAGCGGGGCCCGAATGAGCAGTTCTTC.